This T cell receptor beta chain was observed in a study of spatial heterogeneity in lung cancer. On the study more broadly: Sequenced were any available follow-up PBMC samples, which had been obtained a median of approximately two years after resection. The average count in raw reads for each unique TCR and UMI combination exceeded nine appearances. Study-wide results and caveats: Blood contained ubiquitous expanded tumor TCRs more at resection than at follow-up.

V lost 0 bases to trimming and J lost 0 bases, with 8 bases between them. The CDR3 covers 16 residues. Germline V gives CDR1 LGHNA, CDR2 YSLEER. TCR cDNA molecules were tagged individually, and each one carried a unique molecular identifier. TCRdb re-called the 5' RACE reads through MiXCR, storing one row per CDR3 protein. Among roughly 120,000 distinct CDR3 sequences listed, roughly an eighth were seen once. Described time point: blood at routine non-recurrence follow-up after resection. The input material, whole RNA from tumor, nontumor lung or frozen PBMC, was sequenced unsorted. This clonotype came up a few times. Its antigen is as yet unknown.

Sequenced material: PBMCs, taken at follow-up. This receptor was obtained from a male donor with early-stage non-small cell lung cancer. The genes are TRBV4-3 and TRBJ1-4; unclear D gene. The CDR3 nucleotides are TGCGCCAGCAGCCAAGACAGGCCCGCAACTAATGAAAAACTGTTTTTT. It translates to CASSQDRPATNEKLFF.